The clone carrying this TCR beta chain occurred many times. The antigen is unknown. TCRdb re-analysed the 5' RACE reads in MiXCR, keeping a single row per CDR3 protein. The table has over 50,000 distinct CDR3 sequences, around 26% seen once. General observations from the study: The larger-cohort validation was restricted to a single TCR beta V-J rearrangement rather than whole repertoires. Tumor memory CD4+ T cell TCR gene usage clustered with blood and lymph node memory CD4+ cells and lymph node naive CD4+ cells.

The source is a female donor with breast cancer. Material: tumor-infiltrating naive CD4+ T cells sorted from the breast tumor. Subset described: naive CD4+ T cells, CD4+CD45RA+CD25-.

The CDR3, as DNA: TGTGCCAGCAGCCGATCCCCGGGGGCCGGGGAGCTGTTTTTT. Residues: CASSRSPGAGELFF. The rearrangement uses TRBV7-2 and TRBJ2-2, with a weak D call TRBD2 (6 bases). Germline values: CDR1 SGHTA, CDR2 FQGNSA. Trimming removed 5 bases from V and 6 bases from J, with 13 bases in between. The length of the CDR3 is 14 residues.